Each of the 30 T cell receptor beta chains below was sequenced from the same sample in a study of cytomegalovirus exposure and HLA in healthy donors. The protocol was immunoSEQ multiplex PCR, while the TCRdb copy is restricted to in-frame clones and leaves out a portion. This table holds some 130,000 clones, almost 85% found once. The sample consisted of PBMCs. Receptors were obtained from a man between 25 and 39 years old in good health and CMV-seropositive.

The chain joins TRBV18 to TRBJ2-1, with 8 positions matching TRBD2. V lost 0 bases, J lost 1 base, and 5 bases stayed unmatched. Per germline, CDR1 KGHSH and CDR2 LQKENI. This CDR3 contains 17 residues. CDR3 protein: CASSPPEAGVSYNEQFF. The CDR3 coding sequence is TGTGCCAGCTCACCACCGGAAGCGGGAGTTTCCTACAATGAGCAGTTCTTC.

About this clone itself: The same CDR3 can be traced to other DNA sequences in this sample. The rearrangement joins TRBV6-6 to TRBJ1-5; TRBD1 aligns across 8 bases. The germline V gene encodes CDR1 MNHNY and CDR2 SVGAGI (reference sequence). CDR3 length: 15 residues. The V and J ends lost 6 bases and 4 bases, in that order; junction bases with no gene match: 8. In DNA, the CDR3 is TGTGCCAGCAGCCCCGGACAGGGTGGAAATCAGCCCCAGCATTTT. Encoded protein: CASSPGQGGNQPQHF.

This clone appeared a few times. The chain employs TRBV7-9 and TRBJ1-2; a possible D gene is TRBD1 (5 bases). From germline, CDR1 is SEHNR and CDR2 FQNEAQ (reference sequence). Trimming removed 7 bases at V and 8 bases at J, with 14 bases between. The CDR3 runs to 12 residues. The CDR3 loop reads CASKGNTRGYTF. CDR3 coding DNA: TGTGCCAGCAAGGGGAACACGAGAGGCTACACCTTC.

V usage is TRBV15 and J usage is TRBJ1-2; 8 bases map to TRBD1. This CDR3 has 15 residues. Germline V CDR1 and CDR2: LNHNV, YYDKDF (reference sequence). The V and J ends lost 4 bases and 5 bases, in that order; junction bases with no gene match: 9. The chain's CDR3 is CATSIFEDRAYGYTF. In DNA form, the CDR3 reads TGTGCCACCAGCATCTTTGAGGACAGGGCGTATGGCTACACCTTC. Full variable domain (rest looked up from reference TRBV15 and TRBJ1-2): DAMVIQNPRYQVTQFGKPVTLSCSQTLNHNVMYWYQQKSSQAPKLLFHYYDKDFNNEADTPDNFQSRRPNTSFCFLDIRSPGLGDTAMYLCATSIFEDRAYGYTFGSGTRLTVV.

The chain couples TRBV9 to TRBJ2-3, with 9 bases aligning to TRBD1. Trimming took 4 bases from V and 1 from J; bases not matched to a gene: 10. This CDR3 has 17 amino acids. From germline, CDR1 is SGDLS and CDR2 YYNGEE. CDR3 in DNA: TGTGCCAGCAGCAGAGGCGGTGGGACAGGGCGCACAGATACGCAGTATTTT. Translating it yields CASSRGGGTGRTDTQYF.

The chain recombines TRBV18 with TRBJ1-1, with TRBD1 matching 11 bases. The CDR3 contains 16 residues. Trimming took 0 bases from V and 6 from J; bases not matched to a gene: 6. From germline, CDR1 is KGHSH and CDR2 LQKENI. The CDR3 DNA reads TGTGCCAGCTCACCACCTTGGGACAGGGGGAAGTCTGAAGCTTTCTTT. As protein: CASSPPWDRGKSEAFF.

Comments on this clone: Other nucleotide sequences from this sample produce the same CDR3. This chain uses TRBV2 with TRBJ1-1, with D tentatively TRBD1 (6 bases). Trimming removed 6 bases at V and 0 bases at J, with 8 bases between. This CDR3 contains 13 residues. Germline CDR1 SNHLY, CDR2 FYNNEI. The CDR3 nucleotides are TGTGCCAGCAGCGGACAGTTGAACACTGAAGCTTTCTTT. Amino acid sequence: CASSGQLNTEAFF.

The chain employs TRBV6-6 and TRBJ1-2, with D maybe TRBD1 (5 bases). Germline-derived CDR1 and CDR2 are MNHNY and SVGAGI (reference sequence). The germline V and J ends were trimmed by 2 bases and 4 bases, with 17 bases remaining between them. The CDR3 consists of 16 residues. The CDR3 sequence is CASSYNRPSDSYGYTF. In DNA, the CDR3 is TGTGCCAGCAGTTACAACAGGCCCTCTGATAGCTATGGCTACACCTTC.

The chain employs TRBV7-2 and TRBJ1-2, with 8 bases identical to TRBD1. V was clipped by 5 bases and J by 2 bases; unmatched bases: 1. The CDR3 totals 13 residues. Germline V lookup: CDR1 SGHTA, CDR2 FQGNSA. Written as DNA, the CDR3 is TGTGCCAGCAGCCGACAGGGGAACTATGGCTACACCTTC. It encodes CASSRQGNYGYTF.

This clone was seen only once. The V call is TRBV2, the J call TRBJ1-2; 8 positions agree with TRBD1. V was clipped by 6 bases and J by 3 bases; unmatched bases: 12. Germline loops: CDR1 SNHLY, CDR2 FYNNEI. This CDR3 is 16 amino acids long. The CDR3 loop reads CASSARGQGIYYGYTF. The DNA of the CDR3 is TGTGCCAGCAGCGCACGAGGACAGGGAATCTACTATGGCTACACCTTC.

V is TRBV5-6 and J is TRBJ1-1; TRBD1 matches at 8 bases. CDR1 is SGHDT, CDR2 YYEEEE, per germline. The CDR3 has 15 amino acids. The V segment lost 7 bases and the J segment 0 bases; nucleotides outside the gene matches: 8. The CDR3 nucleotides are TGTGCCAGCCGTCAGGGGGCCGGATTGAACACTGAAGCTTTCTTT. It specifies CASRQGAGLNTEAFF.

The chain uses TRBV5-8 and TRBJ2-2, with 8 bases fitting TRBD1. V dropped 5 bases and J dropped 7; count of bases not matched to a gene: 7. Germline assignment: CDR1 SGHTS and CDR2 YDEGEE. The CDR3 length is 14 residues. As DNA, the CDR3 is TGTGCCAGCAGATCCAGGGGGCGAAGCGGGGAGCTGTTTTTT. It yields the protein CASRSRGRSGELFF.

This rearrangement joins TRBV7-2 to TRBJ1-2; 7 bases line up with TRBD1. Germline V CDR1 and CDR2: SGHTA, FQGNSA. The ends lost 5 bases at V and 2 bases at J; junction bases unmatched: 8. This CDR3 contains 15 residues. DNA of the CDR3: TGTGCCAGCAGCCCGGACAGGAGGAAGAACTATGGCTACACCTTC. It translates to CASSPDRRKNYGYTF.

CDR3 loop: CASSPRQGANEKLFF. The CDR3 DNA sequence: TGTGCCAGCAGCCCCCGACAGGGGGCTAATGAAAAACTGTTTTTT. The J gene is TRBJ1-4, the V gene TRBV5-4; 9 bases align to TRBD1. Germline CDR1 reads SGHNT; CDR2 reads YYREEE (reference sequence). J was trimmed by 3 bases and V by 4 bases; bases with no gene match: 4. The CDR3 is made up of 15 amino acids. Full variable domain (outside the CDR3, taken from reference TRBV5-4 and TRBJ1-4): ETGVTQSPTHLIKTRGQQVTLRCSSQSGHNTVSWYQQALGQGPQFIFQYYREEENGRGNFPPRFSGLQFPNYSSELNVNALELDDSALYLCASSPRQGANEKLFFGSGTQLSVL.

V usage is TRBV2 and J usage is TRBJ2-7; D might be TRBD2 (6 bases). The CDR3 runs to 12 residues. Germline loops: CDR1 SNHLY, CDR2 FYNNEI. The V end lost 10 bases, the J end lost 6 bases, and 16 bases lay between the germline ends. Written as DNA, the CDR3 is TGTGCCACCAAATCAGGAGGGAGCGAGCAGTACTTC. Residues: CATKSGGSEQYF.

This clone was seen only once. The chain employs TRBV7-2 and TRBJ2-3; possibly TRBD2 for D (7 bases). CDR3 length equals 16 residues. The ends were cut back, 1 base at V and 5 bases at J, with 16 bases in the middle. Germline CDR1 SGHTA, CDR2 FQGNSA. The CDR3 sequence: CASSLGAGARGDTQYF. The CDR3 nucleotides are TGTGCCAGCAGCTTAGGGGCGGGAGCCAGGGGAGATACGCAGTATTTT.

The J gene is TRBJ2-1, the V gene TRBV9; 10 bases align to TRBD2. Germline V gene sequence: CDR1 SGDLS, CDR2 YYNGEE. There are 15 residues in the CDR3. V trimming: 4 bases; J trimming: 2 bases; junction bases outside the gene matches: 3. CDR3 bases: TGTGCCAGCAGCCCCCTAGCGGGAGCCTACAATGAGCAGTTCTTC. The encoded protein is CASSPLAGAYNEQFF.

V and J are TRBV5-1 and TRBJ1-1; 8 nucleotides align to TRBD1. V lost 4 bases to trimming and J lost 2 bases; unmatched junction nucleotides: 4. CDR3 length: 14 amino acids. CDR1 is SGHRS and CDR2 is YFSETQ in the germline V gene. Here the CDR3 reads CASSPTGVNTEAFF. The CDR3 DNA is TGCGCCAGCAGCCCGACAGGGGTTAACACTGAAGCTTTCTTT.

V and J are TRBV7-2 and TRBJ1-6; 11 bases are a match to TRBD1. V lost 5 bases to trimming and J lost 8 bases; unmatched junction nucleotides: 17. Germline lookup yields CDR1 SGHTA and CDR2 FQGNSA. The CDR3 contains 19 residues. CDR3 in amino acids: CASSPRRDRGFIIYSPLHF. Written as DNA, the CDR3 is TGTGCCAGCAGCCCACGCAGGGACAGGGGGTTTATAATTTATTCACCCCTCCACTTT.

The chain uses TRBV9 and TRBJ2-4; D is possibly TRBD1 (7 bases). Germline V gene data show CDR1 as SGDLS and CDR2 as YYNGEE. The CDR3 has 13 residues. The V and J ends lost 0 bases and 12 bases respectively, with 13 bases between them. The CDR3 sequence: CASSVDPQGGQYF. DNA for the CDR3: TGTGCCAGCAGCGTAGATCCCCAGGGGGGTCAGTACTTC.

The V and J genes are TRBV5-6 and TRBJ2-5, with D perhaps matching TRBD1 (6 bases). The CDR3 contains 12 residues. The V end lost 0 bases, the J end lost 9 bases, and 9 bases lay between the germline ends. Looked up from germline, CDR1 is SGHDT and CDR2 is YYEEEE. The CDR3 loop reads CASSLVEGAQYF. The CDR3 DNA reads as TGTGCCAGCAGCTTGGTCGAGGGGGCCCAGTACTTC.

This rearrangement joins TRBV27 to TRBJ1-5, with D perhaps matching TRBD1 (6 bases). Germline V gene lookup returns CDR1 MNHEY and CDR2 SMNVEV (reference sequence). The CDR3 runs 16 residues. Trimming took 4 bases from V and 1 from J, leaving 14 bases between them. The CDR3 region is CASSSGTSGSNQPQHF. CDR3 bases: TGTGCCAGCAGTTCCGGGACATCGGGGAGCAATCAGCCCCAGCATTTT.

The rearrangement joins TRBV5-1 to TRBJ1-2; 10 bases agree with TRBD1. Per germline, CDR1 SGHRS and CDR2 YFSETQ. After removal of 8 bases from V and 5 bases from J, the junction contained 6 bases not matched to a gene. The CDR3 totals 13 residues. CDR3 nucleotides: TGCGCCAGTGCCCCGGGACAGGGGTATGGCTACACCTTC. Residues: CASAPGQGYGYTF.

CDR3 in DNA: TGTGCCAGCAGCTTTGGGACTGGTTTCGATCAGCCCCAGCATTTT. This translates into CASSFGTGFDQPQHF. The J gene is TRBJ1-5, the V gene TRBV5-6; the D gene is possibly TRBD1 (5 bases). Germline CDR1 SGHDT, CDR2 YYEEEE. The V end lost 2 bases, the J end lost 5 bases, and 14 bases lay between the germline ends. This CDR3 has 15 residues. Combining the CDR3 with reference TRBV5-6 and TRBJ1-5 gives the whole variable domain DAGVTQSPTHLIKTRGQQVTLRCSPKSGHDTVSWYQQALGQGPQFIFQYYEEEERQRGNFPDRFSGHQFPNYSSELNVNALLLGDSALYLCASSFGTGFDQPQHFGDGTRLSIL.

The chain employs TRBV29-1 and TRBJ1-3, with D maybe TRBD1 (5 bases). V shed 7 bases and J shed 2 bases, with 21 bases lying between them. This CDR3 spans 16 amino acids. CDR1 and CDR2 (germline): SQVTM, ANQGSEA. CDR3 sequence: CSARTRGGPPGNTIYF. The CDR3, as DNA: TGCAGCGCCAGGACACGCGGCGGCCCTCCTGGAAACACCATATATTTT.

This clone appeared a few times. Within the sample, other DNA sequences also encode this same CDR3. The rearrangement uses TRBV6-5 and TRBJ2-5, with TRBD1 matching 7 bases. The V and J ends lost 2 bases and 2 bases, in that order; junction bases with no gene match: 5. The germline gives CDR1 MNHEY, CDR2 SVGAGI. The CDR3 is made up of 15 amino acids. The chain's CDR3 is CASSYTPDRQETQYF. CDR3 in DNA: TGTGCCAGCAGTTACACCCCGGACAGGCAAGAGACCCAGTACTTC.

The CDR3 sequence is CASSLELSYNSPLHF. CDR3 in DNA: TGTGCCAGCAGCTTAGAGTTGTCCTATAATTCACCCCTCCACTTT. The chain recombines TRBV7-3 with TRBJ1-6; no clear D. This CDR3 contains 15 residues. Germline lookup yields CDR1 SGHTA and CDR2 FQGTGA. V was pared by 2 bases and J by 1 base, with 6 bases between.

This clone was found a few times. CDR3 in amino acids: CASSLVAGAHGYTF. The CDR3 coding sequence is TGTGCCAGCAGCTTAGTTGCAGGGGCTCATGGCTACACCTTC. The chain uses TRBV7-8 and TRBJ1-2, with D possibly matching TRBD1 (6 bases). V was cut by 1 base and J by 6 bases, with 12 bases left in between. Germline V gives CDR1 SGHVS, CDR2 FQNEAQ. The CDR3 is 14 residues long. Complete variable domain (other parts from reference TRBV7-8 and TRBJ1-2): GAGVSQSPRYKVAKRGQDVALRCDPISGHVSLFWYQQALGQGPEFLTYFQNEAQLDKSGLPSDRFFAERPEGSVSTLKIQRTQQEDSAVYLCASSLVAGAHGYTFGSGTRLTVV.

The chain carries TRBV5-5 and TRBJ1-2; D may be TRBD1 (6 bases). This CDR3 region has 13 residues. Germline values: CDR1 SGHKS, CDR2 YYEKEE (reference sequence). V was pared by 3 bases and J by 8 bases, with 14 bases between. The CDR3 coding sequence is TGTGCCAGCAGCTGGCTCCACAGGGAGGGCTACACCTTC. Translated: CASSWLHREGYTF.

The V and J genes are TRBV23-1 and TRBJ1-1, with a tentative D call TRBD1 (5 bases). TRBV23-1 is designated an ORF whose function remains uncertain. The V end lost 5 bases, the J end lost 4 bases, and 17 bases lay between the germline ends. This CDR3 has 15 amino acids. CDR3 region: CASSGPVARVTEAFF. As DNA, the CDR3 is TGCGCCAGCAGTGGTCCCGTGGCCAGGGTCACTGAAGCTTTCTTT.